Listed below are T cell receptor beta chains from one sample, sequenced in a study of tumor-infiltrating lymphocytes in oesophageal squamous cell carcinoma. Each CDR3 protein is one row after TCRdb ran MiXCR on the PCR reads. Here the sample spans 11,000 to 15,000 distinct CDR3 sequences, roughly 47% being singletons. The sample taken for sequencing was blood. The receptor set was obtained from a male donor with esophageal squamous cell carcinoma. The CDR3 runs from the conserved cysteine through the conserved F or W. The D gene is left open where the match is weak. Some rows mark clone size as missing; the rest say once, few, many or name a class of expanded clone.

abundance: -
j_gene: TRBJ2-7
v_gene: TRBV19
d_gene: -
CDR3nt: TGTTCCAGTAAAAACAGGGAGCGTGACGAGCAGTACTTC
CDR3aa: CSSKNRERDEQYF

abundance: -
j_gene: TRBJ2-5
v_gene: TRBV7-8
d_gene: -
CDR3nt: TGTGCCAGCAGCTTAACCCGGGGAGCGTCCCAGTACTTC
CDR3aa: CASSLTRGASQYF

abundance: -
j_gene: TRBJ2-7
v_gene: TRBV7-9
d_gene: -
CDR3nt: TGTGCCAGCAGCTTAGGGTACGGACGCGGCGAGCAGTACTTC
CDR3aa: CASSLGYGRGEQYF

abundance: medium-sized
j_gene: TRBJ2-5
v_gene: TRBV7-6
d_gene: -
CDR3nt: TGTGCCAGCAGCCCCGGGCCTCACGGAGCCCAGTACTTC
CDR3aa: CASSPGPHGAQYF

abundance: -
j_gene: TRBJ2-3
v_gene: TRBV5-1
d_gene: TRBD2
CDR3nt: TGCGCCAGCAGCATGGGGAGGGGCAGCTCTACAGATACGCAGTATTTT
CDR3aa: CASSMGRGSSTDTQYF

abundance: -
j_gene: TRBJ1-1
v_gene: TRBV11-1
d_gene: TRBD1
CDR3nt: TGTGCCAGCACCCGGGTGCAGGGGGGTCGAGCTTTCTTT
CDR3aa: CASTRVQGGRAFF

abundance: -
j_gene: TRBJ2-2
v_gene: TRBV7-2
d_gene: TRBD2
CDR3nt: TGTGCCAGCAGCCTGTTACTAGCGGGGACCGGGGAGCTGTTTTTT
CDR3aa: CASSLLLAGTGELFF

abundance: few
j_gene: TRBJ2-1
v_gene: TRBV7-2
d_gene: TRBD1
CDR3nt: TGTGCCAGCAGCCCGCGGACAGGGGGCAACAGGCTGTACAATGAGCAGTTCTTC
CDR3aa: CASSPRTGGNRLYNEQFF

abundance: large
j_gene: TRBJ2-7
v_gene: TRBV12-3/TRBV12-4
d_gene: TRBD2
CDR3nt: TGTGCCAGCAGTTGGACTAGCGGGGGCTACGAGCAGTACTTC
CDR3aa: CASSWTSGGYEQYF

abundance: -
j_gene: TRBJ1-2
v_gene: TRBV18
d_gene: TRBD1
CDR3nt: TGTGCCAGCTCACGTCCAGGGGGAGGAAACTATGGCTACACCTTC
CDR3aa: CASSRPGGGNYGYTF

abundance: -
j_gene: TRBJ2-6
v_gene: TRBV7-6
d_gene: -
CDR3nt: TGTGCTAGCAGCTTAGCTGGGGCCAACGTCCTGACTTTC
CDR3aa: CASSLAGANVLTF

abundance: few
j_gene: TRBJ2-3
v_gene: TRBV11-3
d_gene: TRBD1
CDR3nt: TGTGCCAGCAGCACGCGACAGGGCCCAGATACGCAGTATTTT
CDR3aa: CASSTRQGPDTQYF

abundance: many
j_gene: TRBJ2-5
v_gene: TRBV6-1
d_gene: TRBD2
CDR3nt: TGTGCCAGCAGTCGGACGACTAGCGGGAGGGGGGAGACCCAGTACTTC
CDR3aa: CASSRTTSGRGETQYF

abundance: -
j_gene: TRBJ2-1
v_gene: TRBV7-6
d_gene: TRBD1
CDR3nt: TGTGCCAGCAGCTTTCAGGGGGCGGGGAACAATGAGCAGTTCTTC
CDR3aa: CASSFQGAGNNEQFF

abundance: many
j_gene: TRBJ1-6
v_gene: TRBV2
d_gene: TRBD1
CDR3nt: TGTGCCAGCAGAGACAGGGCATATTCACCCCTCCACTTT
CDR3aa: CASRDRAYSPLHF

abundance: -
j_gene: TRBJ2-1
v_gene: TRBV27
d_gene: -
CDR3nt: TGTGCCAGCAGTTTAGGAGTTCCTGGTGAGCAGTTCTTC
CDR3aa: CASSLGVPGEQFF

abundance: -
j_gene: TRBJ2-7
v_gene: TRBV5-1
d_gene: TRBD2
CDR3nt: TGCGCCAGCAGGGGGCTAGCGGGAGGGCCGGACGAGCAGTACTTC
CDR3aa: CASRGLAGGPDEQYF

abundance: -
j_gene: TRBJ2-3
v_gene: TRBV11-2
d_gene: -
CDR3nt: TGTGCCAGCAGCTCGATGACTAGTTGGGGAGTTCGAACCGGGGAGCTGTATTTT
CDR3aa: CASSSMTSWGVRTGELYF

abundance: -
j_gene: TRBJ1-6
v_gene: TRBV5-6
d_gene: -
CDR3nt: TGTGCCAGCAGCTTTTTTGATGGTAGAGCGGACAATGAGCAGTACTTT
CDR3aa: CASSFFDGRADNEQYF

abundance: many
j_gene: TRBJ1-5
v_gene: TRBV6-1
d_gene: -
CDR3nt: TGTGCCAGCAGTGAATGGGTTAGTAAAAGTCAGCCCCAGCATTTT
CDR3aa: CASSEWVSKSQPQHF

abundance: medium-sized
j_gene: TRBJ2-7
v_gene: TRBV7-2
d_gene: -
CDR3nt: TGTGCCAGCAGCTTTATGAAGGGTTCCTACGAGCAGTACTTC
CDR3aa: CASSFMKGSYEQYF

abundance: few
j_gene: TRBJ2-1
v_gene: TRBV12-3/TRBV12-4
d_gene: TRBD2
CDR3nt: TGTGCCAGCAGGCTACTAGCGGGAGCCAATGAGCAGTTCTTC
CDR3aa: CASRLLAGANEQFF

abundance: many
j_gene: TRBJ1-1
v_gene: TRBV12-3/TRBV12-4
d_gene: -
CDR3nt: TGTGCCAGCAGTCGGGAGGTGGGGGGCGCGTTGAACACTGAAGCTTTCTTT
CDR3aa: CASSREVGGALNTEAFF

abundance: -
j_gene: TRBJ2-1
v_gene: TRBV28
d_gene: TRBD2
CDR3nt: TGTGCCAGCAAGATTAGCGGGGGGTCTCGGAATGAGCAGTTCTTC
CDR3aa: CASKISGGSRNEQFF

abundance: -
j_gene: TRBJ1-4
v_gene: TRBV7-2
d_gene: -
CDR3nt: TGTGCCAGCAGCCGCGACAGGATAAATGAAAAACTGTTTTTT
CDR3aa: CASSRDRINEKLFF

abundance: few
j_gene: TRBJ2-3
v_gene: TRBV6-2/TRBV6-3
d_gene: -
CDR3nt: TGTGCCAGCAGTAAACTAACTAGCACAGATACGCAGTATTTT
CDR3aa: CASSKLTSTDTQYF

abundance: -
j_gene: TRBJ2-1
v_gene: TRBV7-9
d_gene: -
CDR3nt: TGTGCCAGCAGCTTACCCGGGAATGAGCAGTTCTTC
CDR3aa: CASSLPGNEQFF

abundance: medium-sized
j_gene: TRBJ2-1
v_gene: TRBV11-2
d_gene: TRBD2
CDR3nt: TGTGCCAGCAGCGGACTAGCGTACTACAATGAGCAGTTCTTC
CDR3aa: CASSGLAYYNEQFF

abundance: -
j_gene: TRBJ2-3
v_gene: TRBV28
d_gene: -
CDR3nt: TGTGCCAGCAGTTTATCCACTTTAGGGGCTAGAGATACGCAGTATTTT
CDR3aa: CASSLSTLGARDTQYF

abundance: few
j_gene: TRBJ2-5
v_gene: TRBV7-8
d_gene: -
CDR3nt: TGTGCCAGCAGCTTGTTTGAAGCGGTTCTCGAGACCCAGTACTTC
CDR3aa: CASSLFEAVLETQYF

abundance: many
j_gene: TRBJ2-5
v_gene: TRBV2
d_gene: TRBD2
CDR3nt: TGTGCCAGCAGTACTAGCGGGAGGGTGGAGACCCAGTACTTC
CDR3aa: CASSTSGRVETQYF

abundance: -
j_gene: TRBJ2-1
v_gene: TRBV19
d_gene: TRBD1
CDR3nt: TGTGCCAGTAATTCCGACAGGGGGCTGTACAATGAGCAGTTCTTC
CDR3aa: CASNSDRGLYNEQFF

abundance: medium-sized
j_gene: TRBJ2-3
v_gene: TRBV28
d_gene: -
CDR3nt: TGTGCCAGCAGTGACAACGGGGTGGCAGATACGCAGTATTTT
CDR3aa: CASSDNGVADTQYF

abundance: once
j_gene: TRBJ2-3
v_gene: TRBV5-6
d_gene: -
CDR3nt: TGTGCCAGCAGCTTGGCTTGGGACCGCACAGATACGCAGTATTTT
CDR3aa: CASSLAWDRTDTQYF

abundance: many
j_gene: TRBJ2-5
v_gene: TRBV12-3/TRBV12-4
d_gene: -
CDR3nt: TGTGCCAGCAGTCTTAGTAGGGTAGAGACCCAGTACTTC
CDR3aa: CASSLSRVETQYF

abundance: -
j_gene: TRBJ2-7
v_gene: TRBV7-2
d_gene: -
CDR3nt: TGTGCCAGCAGCTTGGGGACCCACGAGCAGTACTTC
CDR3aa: CASSLGTHEQYF

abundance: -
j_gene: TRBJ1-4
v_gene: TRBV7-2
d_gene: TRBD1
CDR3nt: TGTGCCAGCAGCTTGGGCAGGGGGCTCGGTGGACTGTTTTTT
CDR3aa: CASSLGRGLGGLFF

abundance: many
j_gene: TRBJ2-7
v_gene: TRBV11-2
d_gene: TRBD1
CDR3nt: TGTGCCAGCAGCATAAGGGGCCCCGGACAGGGCCTGACCTACGAGCAGTACTTC
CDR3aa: CASSIRGPGQGLTYEQYF

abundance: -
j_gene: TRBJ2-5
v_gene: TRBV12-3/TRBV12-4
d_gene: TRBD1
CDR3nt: TGTGCCAGCAGTCGGACAGGGTTAGGCGAGACCCAGTACTTC
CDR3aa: CASSRTGLGETQYF

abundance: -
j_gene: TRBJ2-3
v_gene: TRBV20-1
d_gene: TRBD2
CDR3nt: TGCAGTGCTAGTGGACTAGCGGGAGGTATCCGCACAGATACGCAGTATTTT
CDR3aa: CSASGLAGGIRTDTQYF

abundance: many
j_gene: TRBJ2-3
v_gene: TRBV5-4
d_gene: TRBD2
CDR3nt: TGTGCCAGCAGCTGGGGGGGGACAGATACGCAGTATTTT
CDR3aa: CASSWGGTDTQYF

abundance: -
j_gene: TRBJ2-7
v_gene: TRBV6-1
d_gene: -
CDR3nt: TGTGCCAGCAATAGGGAGTTCTCCTACGAGCAGTACTTC
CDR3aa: CASNREFSYEQYF

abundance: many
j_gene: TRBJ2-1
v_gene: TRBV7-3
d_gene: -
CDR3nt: TGTGCCAGCAGCTTAAACGGGGTAGCAGAGACCCAGTTCTTC
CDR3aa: CASSLNGVAETQFF

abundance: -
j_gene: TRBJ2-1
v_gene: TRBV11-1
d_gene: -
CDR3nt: TGTGCCAGCAGCCAGGGCATGTCATACAATGAGCAGTTCTTC
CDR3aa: CASSQGMSYNEQFF

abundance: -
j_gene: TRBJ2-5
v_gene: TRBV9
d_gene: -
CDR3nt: TGTGCCAGCAGTTCCGGGACTCCCGGCGATGAGCAGTACTTC
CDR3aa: CASSSGTPGDEQYF

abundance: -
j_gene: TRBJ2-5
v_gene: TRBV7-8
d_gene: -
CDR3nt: TGTGCCAGCAGCTTAGTTGGAGAGACCCAGTACTTC
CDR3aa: CASSLVGETQYF

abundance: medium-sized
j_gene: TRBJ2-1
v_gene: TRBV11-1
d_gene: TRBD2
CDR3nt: TGTGCCAGCAGCTTCCCCGGGACTAGCGGGGATTACAATGAGCAGTTCTTC
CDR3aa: CASSFPGTSGDYNEQFF

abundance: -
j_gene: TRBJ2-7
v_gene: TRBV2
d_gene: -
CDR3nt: TGTGCCAGCGAAGCCCCGGGGGAGCAGTACTTC
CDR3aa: CASEAPGEQYF

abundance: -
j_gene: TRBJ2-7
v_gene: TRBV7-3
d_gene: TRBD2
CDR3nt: TGTGCCAGCAGCCGGGAGGGTAGCGGGGGGTACGAGCAGTACTTC
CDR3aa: CASSREGSGGYEQYF

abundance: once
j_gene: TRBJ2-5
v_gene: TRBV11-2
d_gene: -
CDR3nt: TGTGCCAGCAGCTTAGTGAGGCGAGGCGGCGAACTACAAGAGACCCAGTACTTC
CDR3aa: CASSLVRRGGELQETQYF